This T cell receptor (beta chain) was profiled in a study of PD-1 blockade in mismatch repair-deficient tumors (TCRdb year 2017). Regarding the complete study: Between late 2013 and 2016, roughly 84 consecutive patients with 11 to 12 mismatch repair-deficient cancer types, all previously treated and progressing, were enrolled in the trial. Tumor-associated T cell clones in the peripheral blood of patients responding to PD-1 blockade were tracked using deep sequencing of TCR CDR3 regions.

Including cysteine and phenylalanine, the CDR3 has 16 amino acids. Solely the CDR3 DNA is kept, with 48 bases framed from the first base. Trimming leaves V shorter by 5 bases and J shorter by 3 bases, with the junction holding 7 bases beyond the gene matches. Looking up the germline V gene (reference sequence) yields CDR1 SEHNR and CDR2 FQNEAQ. About this clone itself: What this receptor recognizes is not known. The input lacks base qualities; no much larger clone sits a single base away.

Libraries were prepared through the immunoSEQ multiplex PCR assay. TCRdb obtained this table from immuneACCESS and retained in-frame rearrangements with V and J assigned. These tables miss some clones; where compared with another copy, unresolved V genes account for less than half of the shortfall, and the remainder is unexplained. This sample lists about 63,000 clones; about nine tenths were detected once. Approximately 15% of the sample is taken by the ten largest. The full study reports these points: Tumor-resident clones, often undetectable in blood before treatment, expanded rapidly after pembrolizumab and then contracted, generally before radiologic responses.

Mismatch repair deficiency was established in every enrolled patient by polymerase chain reaction or immunohistochemistry. TCR sequencing was carried out for three patients who responded to pembrolizumab therapy. Pembrolizumab PD-1 blockade was prospectively tested in advanced mismatch repair-deficient cancers, regardless of tissue of origin, in the phase II trial. Serial peripheral blood T cell samples were collected before and at multiple times after starting PD-1 blockade. Blood sampling times were expressed in weeks after the first pembrolizumab dose. The V gene is TRBV7-9 and the J gene is TRBJ1-2, and TRBD1 aligns with 12 junction nucleotides. This material consisted of peripheral blood, taken 52 weeks after starting pembrolizumab. This sequence was found in an adult with mismatch repair-deficient cancer. The nucleotide sequence is TGTGCCAGCAGCCCACCGGGACAGGGGGCTTACTATGGCTACACCTTC. Its coded protein is CASSPPGQGAYYGYTF.